The entry below describes one T cell receptor (beta chain). These data are taken from a study of blood T cells in healthy people across ages. Using a J-beta primer mix together with a sample-barcoded 5' primer, a second PCR was run for roughly 7 to 11 cycles. Via MiXCR, TCRdb re-called the 5' RACE reads, giving one row per CDR3 protein. The sample records about 830,000 distinct CDR3 sequences, 60% to 80% being singletons. Germline values: CDR1 MDHEN, CDR2 SYDVKM. The CDR3 spans 13 residues. The V call is TRBV28, the J call TRBJ2-1; D not resolved. Judging by the DNA end, TRBJ2-7 fits better; the J call may be wrong. This receptor was identified in a man younger than 40 in good health. The material sequenced was blood. The CDR3 nucleotides read TGTGCCAGCAGTACCGGACGGATCTACGAGCAGTACTTC. Translated, it gives CASSTGRIYEQYF.